The entry that follows covers one T cell receptor beta chain sequence. This sample stems from a study of shared clonotypes between healthy human individuals. CD45RO-negative cells were positively selected for CCR7, leaving out terminally differentiated effector memory CD45RA+ cells. Generated by immunoSEQ multiplex PCR, the TCRdb table keeps only in-frame clones and is missing some. The sample includes about 2 million clones, about 94% seen only once; the top ten take about 1.1%. Trimming shortened V by 6 bases and J by 1 base, and 9 bases separated the two germline ends. Germline CDR1 is ENHRY and CDR2 is SYGVKD. This CDR3 has 13 amino acids.

V usage is TRBV10-3 and J usage is TRBJ1-1; D not resolved. Sequenced: naive CD8+ T cells sorted from blood. The receptor's source is a man aged 18 to 30 in good health. The CDR3 DNA is TGTGCCATCAGGAGCAGCGGGAACACTGAAGCTTTCTTT. Amino acids: CAIRSSGNTEAFF.